The 9 T cell receptor beta chains below were found in one sample sequenced in a study of T cell responses to AZD1222 COVID-19 vaccine. Clones were sequenced by immunoSEQ multiplex PCR, and TCRdb holds only the in-frame ones, with some missing. Of fewer than 110,000 clones listed, around nine tenths are singletons. The source material was peripheral blood, sampled on day 0 of AZD1222 vaccination. These TCRs come from an adult in good health.

V usage is TRBV7-2 and J usage is TRBJ2-3, with D possibly matching TRBD1 (6 bases). The CDR3 spans 15 residues. V lost 5 bases, J lost 1 base, and 13 bases lay in between. The germline gives CDR1 SGHTA, CDR2 FQGNSA. The CDR3: CASSPVGAGTDTQYF. The CDR3 bases are TGTGCCAGCAGCCCCGTGGGGGCGGGCACAGATACGCAGTATTTT.

A single count supports this clone. This rearrangement joins TRBV4-1 to TRBJ1-2, with D unclear. Trimming left V 0 bases short and J 9 bases short, with 8 bases between. The CDR3 loop spans 12 amino acids. Germline V CDR1 and CDR2: MGHRA, YSYEKL. CDR3 in amino acids: CASSQESRSYTF. The DNA of the CDR3 is TGCGCCAGCAGCCAAGAGTCGCGCAGCTACACCTTC.

A word on this clone: The sample holds other DNA sequences that translate to the same CDR3. The chain couples TRBV6-5 to TRBJ1-5; weak D call: TRBD1 (5 bases). CDR3 size: 14 residues. Germline-derived CDR1 and CDR2 are MNHEY and SVGAGI. V shed 2 bases and J shed 2 bases, with 7 bases lying between them. CDR3 in DNA: TGTGCCAGCAGTTACCTGGGGGGCAATCAGCCCCAGCATTTT. Protein product: CASSYLGGNQPQHF.

The V and J genes are TRBV6-6 and TRBJ1-4; a possible D gene is TRBD1 (6 bases). Germline assignment: CDR1 MNHNY and CDR2 SVGAGI (reference sequence). The CDR3 is 16 amino acids. The ends were cut back, 0 bases at V and 4 bases at J, with 12 bases in the middle. The CDR3 nucleotides read TGTGCCAGCAGTTACTCAGGACAGATAAGTAATGAAAAACTGTTTTTT. Amino acid sequence: CASSYSGQISNEKLFF.

This chain joins TRBV3-1 (or the pseudogene TRBV3-2) and TRBJ2-3; D gene unclear. The CDR3 has 13 residues. CDR1 LGHDT and CDR2 YNNKEL come from the germline V gene (reference sequence). Trimming shortened V by 4 bases and J by 6 bases, and 11 bases separated the two germline ends. The CDR3 nucleotides read TGTGCCAGCAGCCCCTCTACGGTGGATACGCAGTATTTT. Protein sequence: CASSPSTVDTQYF.

The J gene is TRBJ1-2, the V gene TRBV7-9; no clear D. Germline V gene sequence: CDR1 SEHNR, CDR2 FQNEAQ (reference sequence). This CDR3 has 17 amino acids. V lost 7 bases and J 0 bases, leaving 21 bases between the germline ends. DNA for the CDR3: TGTGCCAGCACCATCTGGCGAGTGAATCTGGCTAACTATGGCTACACCTTC. Amino acid sequence: CASTIWRVNLANYGYTF.

This clone was recorded a few times. The gene calls are TRBV6-2 or TRBV6-3 and TRBJ2-1; the match to TRBD2 covers 7 bases. Germline V gene data show CDR1 as MNHEY and CDR2 as SVGEGT. The V segment lost 5 bases and the J segment 9 bases; nucleotides outside the gene matches: 7. This CDR3 has 13 residues. In DNA, the CDR3 is TGTGCCAGCAGTCCCCAAACTAGCGCTGAGCAGTTCTTC. The encoded protein is CASSPQTSAEQFF.

This chain uses TRBV12-3 or TRBV12-4 with TRBJ2-7; perhaps TRBD2 as D (7 bases). The CDR3 has 13 amino acids. Trimming pared 7 bases from V and 7 bases from J, leaving 17 bases between. The CDR3 loop is CASNLGGAGEQYF. The CDR3 nucleotides read TGTGCCAGCAACCTTGGGGGGGCCGGGGAGCAGTACTTC.

The V and J genes are TRBV9 and TRBJ2-2, with a tentative D call TRBD1 (5 bases). Germline V gene sequence: CDR1 SGDLS, CDR2 YYNGEE. V lost 5 bases, J lost 6 bases, and 14 bases lay in between. CDR3 size: 14 residues. The DNA of the CDR3 is TGTGCCAGCAGGGCAGCAGGGTTGGCCGGGGAGCTGTTTTTT. It is translated as CASRAAGLAGELFF.